The clone carrying this T cell receptor (beta chain) was seen just once. Its antigen is as yet unknown. This sample was taken from a study of CD4 T cells in relation to SARS-CoV-2 and coronaviruses. About the study: PBMCs were cultured with antigen for roughly 10 days before TCR beta sequencing.

Unmatched junction bases numbered 13, after V lost 5 bases and J lost 3 bases. Germline-derived CDR1 and CDR2 are MDHEN and SYDVKM. The CDR3 sequence is 16 residues long. The table came from immunoSEQ multiplex PCR; TCRdb's copy has only in-frame clones and leaves some out. Here the sample spans tens of thousands of clones, approximately 87% being singletons. Input material: naive CD4+ T cells from PBMCs, cultured in vitro. The subset denotes: naive CD4+ T cells isolated by negative enrichment. This TCR was recovered from an adult with COVID-19. The V and J genes are TRBV28 and TRBJ2-7; 7 bases align to TRBD2. The CDR3 coding sequence is TGTGCCAGCAGTCCATCCGGGACGGCGGGGGTCTACGAGCAGTACTTC. Its protein product is CASSPSGTAGVYEQYF.